The TCR beta chain under discussion was sequenced for a study of cytomegalovirus exposure and HLA in healthy donors. CDR1 and CDR2 (germline): LNHNV, YYDKDF (reference sequence). V lost 0 bases and J lost 7; bases outside the gene matches: 9. The CDR3 runs to 17 residues. The table came from immunoSEQ multiplex PCR; TCRdb's copy has only in-frame clones and leaves some out. The data contain about 65,000 clones, 92% of them singletons. The receptor was isolated from a woman aged 18-30 years in good health and CMV-seronegative. The sequenced sample consisted of PBMCs. V and J are TRBV15 and TRBJ1-5, with 10 nucleotides matching TRBD1. CDR3 DNA sequence: TGTGCCACCAGCAGAGAGGGCGGACAGGGGGGATCCCAGCCCCAGCATTTT. It translates to CATSREGGQGGSQPQHF.